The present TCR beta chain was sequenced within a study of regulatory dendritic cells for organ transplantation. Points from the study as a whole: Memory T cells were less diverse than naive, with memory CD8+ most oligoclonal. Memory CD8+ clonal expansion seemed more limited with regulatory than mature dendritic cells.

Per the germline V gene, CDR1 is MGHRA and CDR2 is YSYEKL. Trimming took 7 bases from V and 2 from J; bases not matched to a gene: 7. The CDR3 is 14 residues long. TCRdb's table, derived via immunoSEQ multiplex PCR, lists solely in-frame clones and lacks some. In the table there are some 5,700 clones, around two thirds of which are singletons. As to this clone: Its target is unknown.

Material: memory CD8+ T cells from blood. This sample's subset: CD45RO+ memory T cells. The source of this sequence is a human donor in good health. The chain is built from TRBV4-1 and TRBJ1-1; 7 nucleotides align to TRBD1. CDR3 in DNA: TGCGCCAGCAACAACCGGGACAGAAACACTGAAGCTTTCTTT. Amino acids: CASNNRDRNTEAFF.